This T cell receptor (beta chain) stems from a study of T-cell reconstitution after alpha-beta-depleted transplantation in children. Using unique molecular identifiers, the investigators prepared the TCRbeta library. Using its own MiXCR run on the PCR reads, TCRdb lists one record per CDR3 protein. The sample carries 640,000 or so distinct CDR3 sequences, 16% recorded once. This CDR3 comprises 15 residues. V lost 7 bases and J lost 1, with 16 bases in between. This sequence was found in a human donor who donated a stem cell graft to a child with acute myeloid leukemia. This material consisted of PBMCs from the stem cell graft donor, taken from the stem cell graft. The chain joins TRBV12-3 or TRBV12-4 to TRBJ2-5; D not certain. The CDR3 coding sequence is TGTGCCAGCACCAACACCTTTGGTTTCCAAGAGACCCAGTACTTC. Amino acid sequence: CASTNTFGFQETQYF.